Sequencing of this T cell receptor (beta chain) was carried out in a study of neurological immune-mediated disorders. General observations from the study: None of the CDR3 amino acid sequences of expanded clones were shared across subjects, and this suggested private repertoires in all groups.

Specified time point: longitudinal time-point 1 (baseline). PBMCs stored at -80 C, 2 million in total, were the source of the unsorted libraries. Ten or more counts support this clonotype. Antigen specificity is unknown. The CDR3 totals 13 residues. The V gene end was trimmed by 3 bases and the J gene end by 4 bases; junction bases not matched to a gene: 1. Germline CDR1 is KGHSH and CDR2 is LQKENI. The cDNA was generated by 5'RACE with 10-nucleotide random UMIs. MiXCR, applied by TCRdb to the 5' RACE reads, yields one record per CDR3 protein. The table records about 50,000 distinct CDR3 sequences, 8% to 10% of them present only once.

This chain joins TRBV18 and TRBJ1-1; 8 bases align to TRBD1. What was sequenced was PBMCs. The source of this sequence is a woman between 40 and 50 years old in good health. The CDR3 loop reads CASSPDRATEAFF. CDR3 nucleotides: TGTGCCAGCTCACCGGACAGGGCCACTGAAGCTTTCTTT. The full variable domain, rest sourced from reference TRBV18 and TRBJ1-1, is NAGVMQNPRHLVRRRGQEARLRCSPMKGHSHVYWYRQLPEEGLKFMVYLQKENIIDESGMPKERFSAEFPKEGPSILRIQQVVRGDSAAYFCASSPDRATEAFFGQGTRLTVV.